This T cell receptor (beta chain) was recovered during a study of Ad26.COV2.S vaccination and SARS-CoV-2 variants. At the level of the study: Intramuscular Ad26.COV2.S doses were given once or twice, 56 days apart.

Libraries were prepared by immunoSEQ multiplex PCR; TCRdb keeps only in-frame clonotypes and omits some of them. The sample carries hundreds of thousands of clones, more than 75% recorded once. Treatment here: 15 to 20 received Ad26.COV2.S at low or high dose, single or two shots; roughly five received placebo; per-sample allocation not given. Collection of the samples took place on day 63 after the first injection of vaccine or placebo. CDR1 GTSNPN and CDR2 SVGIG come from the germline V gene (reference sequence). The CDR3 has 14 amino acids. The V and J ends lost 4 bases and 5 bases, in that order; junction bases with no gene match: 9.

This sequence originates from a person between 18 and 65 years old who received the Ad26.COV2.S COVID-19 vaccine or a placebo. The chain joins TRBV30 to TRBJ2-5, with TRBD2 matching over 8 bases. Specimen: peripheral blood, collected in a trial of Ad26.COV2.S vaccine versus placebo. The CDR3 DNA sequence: TGTGCCTGGAATCCGACTAGCGTGGGGGAGACCCAGTACTTC. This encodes CAWNPTSVGETQYF.